This T cell receptor (beta chain) emerged from a study of siplizumab effects on memory and regulatory T cells (dated by TCRdb to between 2018 and 2021). Study-wide context: The effect of the anti-CD2 antibody siplizumab on alloreactive T-cell subsets was examined in allogeneic mixed lymphocyte reactions constructed from human PBMCs. The study at large found these results: Greater diversity appeared to be present in unstimulated naive T cells than in memory T cells, and a substantial contribution to the alloresponse seemed to be made by naive cells. Because sequences below about 10^-5 frequency were poorly captured, only a minor fraction of alloreactive clones could be mapped to unstimulated subsets. Of the alloreactive CD4+ clones that could be mapped, the Treg-derived share averaged around 64% with siplizumab compared with 25% to 30% in control reactions. The suppressive function of proliferating Tregs from siplizumab cultures was not functionally confirmed. A naive or memory phenotype could not be assigned to roughly 75-96% of proliferating CD4+ or CD8+ clones. The cumulative frequency of alloreactive sequences traceable to unstimulated CD4+ memory T cells was significantly reduced by siplizumab.

In a few donor pairs, further sequencing was done on unstimulated CD8+ naive, CD4+ memory, CD8+ TEMRA, CD4+ naive and CD8+ effector memory subsets. TCRbeta CDR3 sequencing was performed on sorted unstimulated T cells and on proliferating T cells recovered from mixed lymphocyte reactions. Fresh whole blood from roughly ten HLA-typed healthy donors served as the source for isolating PBMCs. Comment on this clone: It has no known antigen specificity. No base quality values were provided; no much bigger clone lies one nucleotide off.

Including cysteine and phenylalanine, the CDR3 has 13 amino acids. Only the CDR3 part of the read is kept: 39 bases, read in frame from the first base. Trimming removed 6 bases from V and 0 bases from J, leaving 5 bases between the germline ends. The germline V gene (reference sequence) specifies LNHDA as CDR1 and SQIVND as CDR2. The receptor library was made with the immunoSEQ multiplex PCR assay. The deep sequencing platform assayed approximately 10^5 TCR templates per sample. Genomic DNA extracted from sorted T cells was used for TCRbeta CDR3 sequencing. On the study's bioinformatics: The R programming language was used for the clonal analysis of the TCRbeta CDR3 data. Alloreactive CD4+ and CD8+ clones were identified by comparing unstimulated samples to CFSE-low samples taken after the reaction. Regulatory or non-regulatory origin of alloreactive CD4+ clones was assigned by matching sequences to the sorted unstimulated Treg and non-Treg repertoires. TCRdb took this table from immuneACCESS and kept in-frame rearrangements with V and J called. Such tables lack part of the clones; where checked against another copy, unresolved V genes explain under half of the gap, and the rest is unexplained. That table gives V, J and clone size, and the DNA gave D and trimming. The sample table holds 55,000 to 65,000 clones, of which around 97% were seen once. The ten top clones hold 1.1% of the sample.

The sequence links TRBV19 to TRBJ2-2, with a tentative D gene TRBD1 over 5 matching bases. Sequencing was done on a sample of naive CD8+ T cells sorted from blood. The cell subset or site label on this specimen signifies: unstimulated naive T cells. The TCR was taken from a human donor in good health. The bases are TGTGCCAGTAGGACAGCGAACACCGGGGAGCTGTTTTTT. Its coded protein is CASRTANTGELFF.